These T cell receptor beta chains were read from a single sample in a study of identifying expanded T cells in peripheral blood. This table comes from immunoSEQ multiplex PCR, and its TCRdb copy is limited to in-frame clones, with some not included. The sample consists of 80,000 to 90,000 clones, about 89% of them appearing once. Sequenced sample: blood. These receptors came from a person between 18 and 75 years old in good health. Each CDR3 is given with its conserved first and last residue. The order of the fields is clone size, D gene, V gene, J gene, CDR3 DNA, CDR3 protein. D genes are given only for firm matches. Size is stated for part of the rows, as once, few or many counts, or as a class when the clone is expanded.

-	-	TRBV30	TRBJ1-3	TGTGCCTGGAGTAGGCGAAGCTCTGGAAACACCATATATTTT	CAWSRRSSGNTIYF
-	-	TRBV2	TRBJ1-3	TGTGCCAGCAGTGAAGGTCTGGGAGCAGGAAACACCATATATTTT	CASSEGLGAGNTIYF
-	-	TRBV7-2	TRBJ2-3	TGTGCCAGCAGCTTAGGAGGGGACGGCACAGATACGCAGTATTTT	CASSLGGDGTDTQYF
-	-	TRBV5-4	TRBJ1-1	TGTGCCAGCAGCGCGGTCGGACGCGACACTGAAGCTTTCTTT	CASSAVGRDTEAFF
-	-	TRBV5-6	TRBJ1-1	TGTGCCAGCAGCAGGGGAGGGCCTGCTGAAGCTTTCTTT	CASSRGGPAEAFF
-	TRBD1	TRBV27	TRBJ2-2	TGTGCCAGCAGTTTGCGGACAGGGGGATACACCGGGGAGCTGTTTTTT	CASSLRTGGYTGELFF
-	-	TRBV10-2	TRBJ1-4	TGCGCCAGCAGTATGAGGAATGAAAAACTGTTTTTT	CASSMRNEKLFF
-	-	TRBV18	TRBJ2-7	TGTGCCAGCTCACCGCTATTGGTTGCCGAAGAGCAGTACTTC	CASSPLLVAEEQYF
-	TRBD2	TRBV9	TRBJ2-7	TGTGCCAGCAGCAAACTAGCGGGAGGTACCGAGCAGTACTTC	CASSKLAGGTEQYF
-	TRBD2	TRBV19	TRBJ2-7	TGTGCCAGTAGTATCCGAGCGGGAGCTGGCTACGAGCAGTACTTC	CASSIRAGAGYEQYF
-	-	TRBV27	TRBJ2-3	TGTGCCAGCAGTTTAAGGGCTAGCACAGATACGCAGTATTTT	CASSLRASTDTQYF
-	-	TRBV5-1	TRBJ2-1	TGCGCCAGCAGCTTGGACGGCGACAATGAGCAGTTCTTC	CASSLDGDNEQFF
-	TRBD2	TRBV6-5	TRBJ2-5	TGTGCCAGCAAATCCAGACTAGCTGTAAAAGAGACCCAGTACTTC	CASKSRLAVKETQYF
-	-	TRBV6-5	TRBJ2-2	TGTGCCAGCAGTTACGTCCCCGGGGAGCTGTTTTTT	CASSYVPGELFF
-	-	TRBV5-1	TRBJ1-1	TGCGCCAGCAGCTTGGAGGAAGGGGGGACCAACACTGAAGCTTTCTTT	CASSLEEGGTNTEAFF
-	TRBD1	TRBV10-3	TRBJ2-1	TGTGCCATCAGTGAGTCTGGACAGGGTTTACATGAGCAGTTCTTC	CAISESGQGLHEQFF
once	-	TRBV11-2	TRBJ2-7	TGTGCCAGCAGCCTTCGACCCCTCGGCGAGCAGTACTTC	CASSLRPLGEQYF
-	TRBD1	TRBV28	TRBJ2-7	TGTGCCAGCAGTTCAGACAGGGGGCGGTACGAGCAGTACTTC	CASSSDRGRYEQYF
-	TRBD1	TRBV11-3	TRBJ2-2	TGTGCCAGCAGCCCCCGACAGGGTCCTCAAGGGGAGCTGTTTTTT	CASSPRQGPQGELFF
-	TRBD1	TRBV19	TRBJ2-7	TGTGCCAGTAGGGGTGGCCCCCAGGGACAGGGGGCCTACGAGCAGTACTTC	CASRGGPQGQGAYEQYF
-	-	TRBV5-8	TRBJ1-3	TGTGCCCGCGGGGGCAGGGGTCGAGGAAACACCATATATTTT	CARGGRGRGNTIYF
-	-	TRBV6-6	TRBJ1-1	TGTGCCAGCGCTTATAATCGGGACGAAGCTTTCTTT	CASAYNRDEAFF
-	TRBD2	TRBV19	TRBJ2-7	TGTGCCAGTAGTATCTTGGCTAGCGGCCGCTACGAGCAGTACTTC	CASSILASGRYEQYF
-	TRBD2	TRBV19	TRBJ2-1	TGTGCCAGTAGTATAGATCTAGCGGGTAACTACAATGAGCAGTTCTTC	CASSIDLAGNYNEQFF
-	-	TRBV6-6	TRBJ1-3	TGTGCCAGCAGGACCTCAAACAGCGGCTCTGGAAACACCATATATTTT	CASRTSNSGSGNTIYF
-	-	TRBV9	TRBJ2-1	TGTGCCAGCAGCGCAGAACTAGCCGGTAGGGATGAGCAGTTCTTC	CASSAELAGRDEQFF
-	-	TRBV9	TRBJ2-1	TGTGCCAGCAGTTGGACGGACAATGAGCAGTTCTTC	CASSWTDNEQFF
-	-	TRBV29-1	TRBJ2-6	TGCAGCGTTGTTCCTTCTGGGGCCAACGTCCTGACTTTC	CSVVPSGANVLTF
-	TRBD2	TRBV5-4	TRBJ2-3	TGTGCCAGCAGCTTGGGGACTAGCGGGGGGCTGAGGGGAGATACGCAGTATTTT	CASSLGTSGGLRGDTQYF
-	TRBD1	TRBV2	TRBJ2-7	TGTGCCAGCAGCGAGGGACAGGGGCGAGATTACGAGCAGTACTTC	CASSEGQGRDYEQYF
-	-	TRBV29-1	TRBJ2-2	TGCAGCGTTCTGTCAGGGGCCAACACCGGGGAGCTGTTTTTT	CSVLSGANTGELFF
few	-	TRBV6-1	TRBJ1-1	TGTGCCAGCAGTGTTCGTCAGGGAGAAACTGAAGCTTTCTTT	CASSVRQGETEAFF
-	-	TRBV19	TRBJ2-7	TGTGCCAGTAGTATCTCGCCCTCCTACGAGCAGTACTTC	CASSISPSYEQYF
-	TRBD1	TRBV5-1	TRBJ2-7	TGCGCCAGCAGCTTGACCGGGACAGGCTCCTACGAGCAGTACTTC	CASSLTGTGSYEQYF
-	-	TRBV2	TRBJ1-4	TGTGCCAGCAGTGATGCCAGGACTGCTAATGAAAAACTGTTTTTT	CASSDARTANEKLFF
-	-	TRBV5-6	TRBJ2-7	TGTGCCAGCAGCTTACCCCCGAGAAACTACGAGCAGTACTTC	CASSLPPRNYEQYF
-	TRBD1	TRBV18	TRBJ2-7	TGTGCCAGCTCACCGGACAGGGTCAGCTCCTACGAGCAGTACTTC	CASSPDRVSSYEQYF
-	-	TRBV7-8	TRBJ1-2	TGTGCCAGCAGCTTAGAGCGGGGGAGGGACGGCTACACCTTC	CASSLERGRDGYTF
-	-	TRBV7-2	TRBJ2-5	TGTGCCAGCTCATCCGGGGGGACCCAGTACTTC	CASSSGGTQYF
-	TRBD2	TRBV27	TRBJ2-7	TGTGCCAGCAGTTTATTCCCTAGCGGGAGTGGAGAGCAGTACTTC	CASSLFPSGSGEQYF
few	-	TRBV4-1	TRBJ2-7	TGCGCCAGCAGCCAAGCCCTTCTCTACGAGCAGTACTTC	CASSQALLYEQYF
-	-	TRBV30	TRBJ1-2	TGTGCCTGGAGTGGCAGGGTTTCTAACTATGGCTACACCTTC	CAWSGRVSNYGYTF
-	-	TRBV28	TRBJ1-1	TGTGCCAGCAGTTTATCATGGGGGGGACCCTCCTTT	CASSLSWGGPSF
-	TRBD1	TRBV19	TRBJ2-1	TGTGCCAGTAGTCAACCGGGACAGGGGGCTGGGTATGAGCAGTTCTTC	CASSQPGQGAGYEQFF
-	TRBD1	TRBV7-2	TRBJ1-2	TGTGCCAGCAGCAACAGGGGCTATGGCTACACCTTC	CASSNRGYGYTF
-	-	TRBV18	TRBJ1-2	TGTGCCAGCTCACAATTGGGCCGGAGCGCAACTAACTATGGCTACACCTTC	CASSQLGRSATNYGYTF
-	TRBD2	TRBV6-6	TRBJ2-1	TGTGCCAGCAGTCGCGGGAGCTCCTACAATGAGCAGTTCTTC	CASSRGSSYNEQFF
-	TRBD1	TRBV28	TRBJ1-6	TGTGCCAGCAGTACCTTTTGGACAGGAAGGGGGGGGTTAAATAATTCACCCCTCCACTTT	CASSTFWTGRGGLNNSPLHF
-	-	TRBV4-1	TRBJ2-7	TGCGCCAGCAGCCAATCTCCCCGGGACACCTACGAGCAGTACTTC	CASSQSPRDTYEQYF
-	TRBD1	TRBV9	TRBJ2-7	TGTGCCAGCAGCGTAGAGGGGGCCCCCTACGAGCAGTACTTC	CASSVEGAPYEQYF
-	TRBD1	TRBV6-6	TRBJ1-5	TGTGCCAGCAGTTACGGGGGACAGGGAGATCAGCCCCAGCATTTT	CASSYGGQGDQPQHF
-	-	TRBV9	TRBJ1-2	TGTGCCAGCAGCGTAGCTGGCAGTGGGGGTGGCTACACCTTC	CASSVAGSGGGYTF